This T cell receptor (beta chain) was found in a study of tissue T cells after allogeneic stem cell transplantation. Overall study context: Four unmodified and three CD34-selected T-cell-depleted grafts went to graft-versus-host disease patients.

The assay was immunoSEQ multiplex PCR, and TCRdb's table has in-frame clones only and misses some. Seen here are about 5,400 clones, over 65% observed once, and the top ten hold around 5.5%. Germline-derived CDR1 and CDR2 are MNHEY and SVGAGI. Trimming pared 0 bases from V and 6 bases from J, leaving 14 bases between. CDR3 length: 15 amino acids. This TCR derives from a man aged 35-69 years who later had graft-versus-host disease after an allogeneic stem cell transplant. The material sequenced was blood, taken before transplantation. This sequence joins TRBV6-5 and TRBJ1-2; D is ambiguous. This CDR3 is CASSYSGRRVDGYTF. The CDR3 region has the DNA TGTGCCAGCAGTTACTCGGGCAGGCGGGTCGATGGCTACACCTTC.